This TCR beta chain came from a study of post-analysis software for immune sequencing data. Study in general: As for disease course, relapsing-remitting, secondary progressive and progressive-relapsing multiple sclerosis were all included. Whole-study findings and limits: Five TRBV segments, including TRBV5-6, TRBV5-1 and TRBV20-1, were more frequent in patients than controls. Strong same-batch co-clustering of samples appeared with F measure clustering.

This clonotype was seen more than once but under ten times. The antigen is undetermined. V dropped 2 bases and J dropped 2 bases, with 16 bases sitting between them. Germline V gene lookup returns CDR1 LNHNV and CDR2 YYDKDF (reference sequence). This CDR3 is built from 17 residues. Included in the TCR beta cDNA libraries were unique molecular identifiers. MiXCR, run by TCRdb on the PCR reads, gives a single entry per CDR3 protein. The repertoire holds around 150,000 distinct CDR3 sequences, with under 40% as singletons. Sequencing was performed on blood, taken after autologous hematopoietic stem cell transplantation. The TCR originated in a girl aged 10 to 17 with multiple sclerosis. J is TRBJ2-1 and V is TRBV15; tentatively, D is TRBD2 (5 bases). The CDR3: CATSRSLSSITYNEQFF. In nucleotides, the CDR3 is TGTGCCACCAGCAGATCCCTTTCTAGCATAACCTACAATGAGCAGTTCTTC.